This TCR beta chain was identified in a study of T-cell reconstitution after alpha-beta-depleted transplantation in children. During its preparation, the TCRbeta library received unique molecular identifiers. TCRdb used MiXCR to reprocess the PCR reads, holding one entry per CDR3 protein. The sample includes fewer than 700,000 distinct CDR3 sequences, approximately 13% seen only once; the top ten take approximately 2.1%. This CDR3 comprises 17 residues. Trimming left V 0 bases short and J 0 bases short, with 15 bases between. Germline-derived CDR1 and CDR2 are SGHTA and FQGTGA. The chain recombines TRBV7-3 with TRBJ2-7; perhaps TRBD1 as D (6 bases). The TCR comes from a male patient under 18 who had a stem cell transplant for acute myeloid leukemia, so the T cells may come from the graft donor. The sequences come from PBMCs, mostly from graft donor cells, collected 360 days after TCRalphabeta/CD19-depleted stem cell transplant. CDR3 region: CASSLTDSDRSSYEQYF. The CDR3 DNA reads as TGTGCCAGCAGCTTAACGGACAGCGACAGGAGCTCCTACGAGCAGTACTTC.